The clone carrying this T cell receptor (beta chain) was seen at least ten times. The data were obtained in a study of T cells in Graves' hyperthyroidism and ophthalmopathy. CDR1 and CDR2 (germline): LGHNT, FRNRAP. Trimming removed 6 bases at V and 3 bases at J, with 21 bases between. There are 16 residues in the CDR3. The TCR beta CDR3 regions underwent amplification using RNA transcripts as the source. When the TCR CDR3 underwent first-round RT-PCR, the HTBI primer set was used. From the multiplex PCR reads, TCRdb called clonotypes with MiXCR, one entry per CDR3 protein. The repertoire has some 400,000 distinct CDR3 sequences, 15% to 20% of them found once; the top ten carry 3% to 4.5%.

The genes are TRBV12-5 and TRBJ2-7; possibly TRBD1 or TRBD2 for D (5 bases each). This clonotype originated in a woman between 18 and 30 years old with Graves' hyperthyroidism. The source material was blood. The CDR3 here is CASGGRGPMLSYEQYF. CDR3 in DNA: TGTGCTAGTGGAGGTAGGGGACCGATGTTAAGCTACGAGCAGTACTTC.